Presented here are 23 T cell receptor beta chains from one specimen sequenced in a study of T cells after yellow fever vaccination. TCRdb re-analysed the 5' RACE reads in MiXCR, keeping a single row per CDR3 protein. The table lists some 500,000 distinct CDR3 sequences, roughly 12% of them singletons, with around an eighth in the top ten. The specimen was PBMCs, collected on the day of the yellow fever booster vaccination. These receptors all stem from a man under 40 who received the YFV17D yellow fever vaccine.

V and J are TRBV10-3 and TRBJ2-5; D is ambiguous. The CDR3 sequence is 14 residues long. Deletions cut 0 bases from V and 2 bases from J, with 7 bases between. CDR1 is ENHRY and CDR2 is SYGVKD in the germline V gene. The CDR3 nucleotides read TGTGCCATCAGTGAGTCGTCCGCTCAAGAGACCCAGTACTTC. Its translation is CAISESSAQETQYF.

This clonotype was counted at least ten times. Here the CDR3 reads CASTPTSGTGHNEQFF. DNA for the CDR3: TGTGCCAGCACTCCTACTTCCGGGACAGGGCACAATGAGCAGTTCTTC. The rearrangement uses TRBV7-2 and TRBJ2-1, with TRBD1 matching over 9 bases. The CDR3 has 16 amino acids. Per germline, CDR1 SGHTA and CDR2 FQGNSA. V shed 7 bases, J shed 5 bases, and the junction held 12 bases outside the gene matches.

This clonotype occurred a few times. This sequence joins TRBV29-1 and TRBJ2-1; D not resolved. Germline V gene sequence: CDR1 SQVTM, CDR2 ANQGSEA. Deletions cut 4 bases from V and 0 bases from J, with 10 bases between. The CDR3 extends over 14 amino acids. The CDR3 is CSVAALYSYNEQFF. For the CDR3, the DNA is TGCAGCGTTGCGGCCCTTTACTCCTACAATGAGCAGTTCTTC.

The genes are TRBV29-1 and TRBJ2-1; the match to TRBD2 covers 11 bases. The junction had 7 bases not matched to a gene; V was cut back by 6 bases and J by 0 bases. Germline assignment: CDR1 SQVTM and CDR2 ANQGSEA. The CDR3 has 16 amino acids. The CDR3 bases are TGCAGCGTAGGGACTAGCGGAGTACCCTCCTACAATGAGCAGTTCTTC. Its translation is CSVGTSGVPSYNEQFF.

This clonotype was seen a few times. CDR3 nucleotides: TGTGCCAGCAGCTGGCCCTCGGCTGAGCAGTTCTTC. Protein sequence: CASSWPSAEQFF. The V and J genes are TRBV5-5 and TRBJ2-1; D not certain. CDR1 SGHKS and CDR2 YYEKEE come from the germline V gene (reference sequence). Trimming shortened V by 3 bases and J by 9 bases, and 10 bases separated the two germline ends. The CDR3 runs 12 residues.

This sequence joins TRBV7-2 and TRBJ1-1, with D unresolved. Deletions cut 4 bases from V and 1 base from J, with 13 bases between. The length of the CDR3 is 15 residues. Germline V gene data show CDR1 as SGHTA and CDR2 as FQGNSA. Written as DNA, the CDR3 is TGTGCCAGCAGCTCCCCTCGCGCTGGGAACACTGAAGCTTTCTTT. Its protein is CASSSPRAGNTEAFF.

In this sample, this clonotype turned up a few times. The gene calls are TRBV14 and TRBJ2-1; D unclear. The CDR3 length is 14 residues. Between the trimmed V and J ends, which lost 6 bases and 14 bases, there was a span of 23 bases. CDR1 and CDR2 (germline): SGHDN, FVKESK. The CDR3 nucleotides are TGTGCCAGCAGTCGAAAGAGCGCGGCTCAGCAGGAGTTCTTC. It specifies CASSRKSAAQQEFF.

This clonotype was counted between two and nine times. The V call is TRBV30, the J call TRBJ2-7; 7 positions match TRBD1. The germline CDR1 and CDR2 sequences are GTSNPN and SVGIG (reference sequence). The V gene end was trimmed by 5 bases and the J gene end by 5 bases; junction bases not matched to a gene: 6. The CDR3 runs to 12 residues. The CDR3 DNA sequence: TGTGCCTGGCAACGACAGGGAGACGAGCAGTACTTC. Translation: CAWQRQGDEQYF. Full variable domain (remainder filled in from reference TRBV30 and TRBJ2-7): SQTIHQWPATLVQPVGSPLSLECTVEGTSNPNLYWYRQAAGRGLQLLFYSVGIGQISSEVPQNLSASRPQDRQFILSSKKLLLSDSGFYLCAWQRQGDEQYFGPGTRLTVT.

This clonotype was counted between two and nine times. This chain connects TRBV29-1 to TRBJ2-7, with 8 bases identical to TRBD2. CDR3 size: 14 residues. CDR1 and CDR2 (germline): SQVTM, ANQGSEA. J gave up 6 bases and V 0 bases, and 7 bases lay outside the gene matches. For the CDR3, the DNA is TGCAGCGTTGAAGATCGGATAGCGGGAAGCGAGCAGTACTTC. Amino acids: CSVEDRIAGSEQYF.

The J gene is TRBJ1-6, the V gene TRBV20-1; D call uncertain. V was shortened by 0 bases and J by 6 bases, with 6 bases between the two germline ends. CDR1 and CDR2 (germline): DFQATT, SNEGSKA (reference sequence). The CDR3 consists of 13 residues. CDR3 sequence reads: CSARDPGNSPLHF. The DNA for the CDR3 is TGCAGTGCTAGAGATCCGGGTAATTCACCCCTCCACTTT.

This clonotype was seen more than once but under ten times. The chain has TRBV5-1 and TRBJ2-2, with no clear D. Germline V gives CDR1 SGHRS, CDR2 YFSETQ. This CDR3 is built from 11 residues. V lost 4 bases and J lost 7, with 5 bases in between. The CDR3: CASSKNGELFF. CDR3 nucleotides: TGCGCCAGCAGCAAGAACGGGGAGCTGTTTTTT.

This clonotype has just a few counts. The chain has TRBV2 and TRBJ2-3; D is unclear. Trimming took off 8 bases at V and 5 bases at J, with 11 bases between the two ends. The CDR3 contains 12 residues. Germline lookup yields CDR1 SNHLY and CDR2 FYNNEI. CDR3 loop: CASGVGQDTQYF. The CDR3 bases are TGTGCCAGCGGGGTGGGCCAAGATACGCAGTATTTT.

This clonotype turned up a few times. The gene calls are TRBV29-1 and TRBJ2-7; D gene ambiguous. Trimming shortened V by 7 bases and J by 0 bases, and 13 bases separated the two germline ends. This CDR3 comprises 13 residues. Germline V lookup: CDR1 SQVTM, CDR2 ANQGSEA. The CDR3 is CSAAPSFSYEQYF. DNA for the CDR3: TGCAGCGCCGCCCCTTCTTTCTCCTACGAGCAGTACTTC.

The chain has TRBV12-3 or TRBV12-4 and TRBJ1-3, with D perhaps matching TRBD1 (5 bases). V gave up 10 bases and J gave up 4 bases, with 11 bases separating them. The CDR3 loop spans 12 amino acids. The CDR3 reads CATMRDGNTIYF. Here the CDR3 DNA reads TGTGCCACAATGCGGGACGGAAACACCATATATTTT.

The chain links TRBV3-1 to TRBJ2-1; perhaps TRBD2 as D (6 bases). Germline CDR1 and CDR2: LGHDT and YNNKEL (reference sequence). Deletions cut 7 bases from V and 0 bases from J, with 13 bases between. CDR3 length: 15 amino acids. The CDR3 DNA reads TGTGCCAGCACCAAAGCGGGCAGCTCCTACAATGAGCAGTTCTTC. Translation gives CASTKAGSSYNEQFF.

This clonotype has a handful of counts. At one end the junction does not follow the germline gene, possibly because of a read error. The chain uses TRBV12-3 or TRBV12-4 and TRBJ2-2; D ambiguous. The CDR3 totals 12 residues. As DNA, the CDR3 is TGTGCCAGCAGTTCGAACCCCGGGGAGCTGTTTTTT. Translation: CASSSNPGELFF.

The chain joins TRBV5-1 to TRBJ2-5, with 8 bases that match TRBD1. Germline V gene data show CDR1 as SGHRS and CDR2 as YFSETQ. CDR3 length: 16 amino acids. Unmatched junction bases numbered 5, after V lost 0 bases and J lost 1 base. This CDR3 reads CASSLALQGGQETQYF. The CDR3 DNA sequence: TGCGCCAGCAGCTTGGCCCTACAGGGGGGCCAAGAGACCCAGTACTTC. Drawing the rest from reference TRBV5-1 and TRBJ2-5, the complete variable domain is KAGVTQTPRYLIKTRGQQVTLSCSPISGHRSVSWYQQTPGQGLQFLFEYFSETQRNKGNFPGRFSGRQFSNSRSEMNVSTLELGDSALYLCASSLALQGGQETQYFGPGTRLLVL.

The sample holds many counts of this clonotype. This sequence joins TRBV28 and TRBJ2-7; D is possibly TRBD1 (5 bases). V shed 6 bases and J shed 4 bases, with 7 bases lying between them. Per germline, CDR1 MDHEN and CDR2 SYDVKM. The CDR3 extends over 11 amino acids. The CDR3 DNA is TGTGCCAGCAGGCAGGGTTACGAGCAGTACTTC. Protein sequence: CASRQGYEQYF.

This clonotype was seen more than once but under ten times. The rearrangement links TRBV29-1 to TRBJ1-1, with D unresolved. CDR1 and CDR2 from the germline V gene are SQVTM and ANQGSEA. The V end was cut by 1 base, the J end by 7 bases, with 13 bases between. This CDR3 contains 13 residues. The CDR3 region is CSVEGAGLGEAFF. DNA for the CDR3: TGCAGCGTTGAAGGTGCGGGTTTGGGTGAAGCTTTCTTT.

There are many counts of this clonotype. V usage is TRBV7-8 and J usage is TRBJ2-7; D uncertain. The germline V and J ends were trimmed by 6 bases and 3 bases, with 12 bases remaining between them. The CDR3 has 13 residues. Looked up from germline, CDR1 is SGHVS and CDR2 is FQNEAQ. CDR3 loop: CASRTNANYEQYF. As DNA, the CDR3 is TGTGCCAGCAGGACGAATGCGAACTACGAGCAGTACTTC.

The V call is TRBV20-1, the J call TRBJ2-1; D might be TRBD1 (5 bases). V lost 5 bases and J lost 6, with 5 bases in between. The CDR3 runs 10 residues. Germline V CDR1 and CDR2: DFQATT, SNEGSKA (reference sequence). The CDR3 nucleotides are TGCAGTGCTGGGGCCAATGAGCAGTTCTTC. It specifies CSAGANEQFF.

This clonotype has just a few counts. The V gene is TRBV5-1, the J gene TRBJ1-2; TRBD1 might be the D (6 bases). V was trimmed by 4 bases and J by 5 bases, leaving 15 bases between them. Per germline, CDR1 SGHRS and CDR2 YFSETQ. CDR3 length: 14 amino acids. The CDR3 here is CASSTGGAGYGYTF. As DNA, the CDR3 is TGCGCCAGCAGCACCGGGGGCGCGGGGTATGGCTACACCTTC.

This clonotype has just a few counts. The rearrangement uses TRBV5-1 and TRBJ1-1; a possible D gene is TRBD1 (6 bases). The germline CDR1 and CDR2 sequences are SGHRS and YFSETQ. The CDR3 is made up of 15 amino acids. V dropped 3 bases and J dropped 1 base, with 13 bases sitting between them. This CDR3 reads CASSSSGTKNTEAFF. The DNA for the CDR3 is TGCGCCAGCAGCTCCTCCGGGACAAAGAACACTGAAGCTTTCTTT. The full variable domain, completed using reference TRBV5-1 and TRBJ1-1, is KAGVTQTPRYLIKTRGQQVTLSCSPISGHRSVSWYQQTPGQGLQFLFEYFSETQRNKGNFPGRFSGRQFSNSRSEMNVSTLELGDSALYLCASSSSGTKNTEAFFGQGTRLTVV.